Following are 10 T cell receptor beta chains from one sample sequenced in a study of blood T cell repertoires in COVID-19 (dated by TCRdb to about 2020). Library construction relied on the immunoSEQ multiplex PCR assay. Entries here come from immuneACCESS through TCRdb and include only in-frame sequences with V and J called. Some clones fail to appear in such tables; in the studies checked, an unresolved V gene covers under half of the shortfall, and the cause of the remainder is unknown. A total of some 200,000 clones appear in this sample, roughly nine tenths of them only once. Of the sample, about 3.1% falls within the top ten clones. Sample: PBMCs or T cells enriched from blood (not recorded which). These receptors originate from a woman aged 45 to 65 in a cohort exposed to, infected with or recovered from COVID-19 (not recorded which).

This clone is a singleton in its sample. One end of the junction varies from germline; a read error may be responsible. The chain couples TRBV4-3 to TRBJ2-6; no clear D. The length of the CDR3 is 16 residues. Germline CDR1 is LGHNA and CDR2 is YSLEER. This chain's CDR3 is CASSQALPSRANVLTF. The CDR3 DNA follows: TGCGCCAGCAGCCAAGCTCTCCCCTCTCGGGCCAACGTCCTGACTTTC.

This clone was detected only once. The CDR3 coding sequence is TGCGCCAGCAGCCTCGACAGGGGTACCTACGAGCAGTACTTC. Protein sequence: CASSLDRGTYEQYF. The chain uses TRBV4-1 and TRBJ2-7, with 8 bases aligning to TRBD1. There are 14 residues in the CDR3. Germline loops: CDR1 MGHRA, CDR2 YSYEKL. J gave up 2 bases and V 4 bases, and 4 bases lay outside the gene matches.

This clone was detected only once. The chain is built from TRBV24-1 and TRBJ1-5, with 8 bases identical to TRBD1. Germline trimming cut 6 bases from V and 6 bases from J; bases unmatched to any gene: 9. Germline V gene data show CDR1 as KGHDR and CDR2 as SFDVKD. CDR3 size: 15 residues. Here the CDR3 DNA reads TGTGCCACCAGTCCCGGACAGGGACGGGGTCAGCCCCAGCATTTT. Translation: CATSPGQGRGQPQHF.

This chain links TRBV5-6 with TRBJ1-5; D is uncertain. Trimming removed 0 bases from V and 5 bases from J, with 15 bases in between. CDR3 length: 16 residues. CDR1 and CDR2 from the germline V gene are SGHDT and YYEEEE. The DNA for the CDR3 is TGTGCCAGCAGCTTGGGCCGGGCGGGGAGAGATCAGCCCCAGCATTTT. Amino acid sequence: CASSLGRAGRDQPQHF.

This rearrangement joins TRBV21-1 to TRBJ2-7; the table calls TRBD1, which could not be checked here. TRBV21-1 is recorded as a pseudogene. The CDR3 contains 22 residues. CDR3 region: CASSKAYHNLPPGQVMGYEQYF. DNA of the CDR3: TGTGCCAGCAGCAAAGCCTATCACAATTTACCTCCGGGACAGGTAATGGGCTACGAGCAGTACTTC.

The chain joins TRBV9 to TRBJ1-4; TRBD1 aligns across 9 bases. V dropped 4 bases and J dropped 5; count of bases not matched to a gene: 9. Germline V gene data show CDR1 as SGDLS and CDR2 as YYNGEE. The CDR3 is 16 amino acids. CDR3 bases: TGTGCCAGCAGCCCATCACAGGGGGCGGGAAATGAAAAACTGTTTTTT. Protein: CASSPSQGAGNEKLFF. The whole variable domain, remainder taken from reference TRBV9 and TRBJ1-4, is DSGVTQTPKHLITATGQRVTLRCSPRSGDLSVYWYQQSLDQGLQFLIQYYNGEERAKGNILERFSAQQFPDLHSELNLSSLELGDSALYFCASSPSQGAGNEKLFFGSGTQLSVL.

The rearrangement uses TRBV7-3 and TRBJ2-5, with D perhaps TRBD1 (5 bases). The V gene lost 4 bases and the J gene lost 5 bases, with 14 bases spanning the gap. The CDR3 extends over 14 amino acids. Looked up from germline, CDR1 is SGHTA and CDR2 is FQGTGA. The CDR3 DNA is TGTGCCAGCAGCTCAAAGGGGCCCCGGGAGACCCAGTACTTC. Protein product: CASSSKGPRETQYF. The variable domain in full, completed from reference TRBV7-3 and TRBJ2-5, reads GAGVSQTPSNKVTEKGKYVELRCDPISGHTALYWYRQSLGQGPEFLIYFQGTGAADDSGLPNDRFFAVRPEGSVSTLKIQRTERGDSAVYLCASSSKGPRETQYFGPGTRLLVL.

V gene TRBV19 combines with J gene TRBJ1-1, with TRBD1 as a possible D gene (6 bases). Trimming shortened V by 3 bases and J by 1 base, and 9 bases separated the two germline ends. Germline CDR1 reads LNHDA; CDR2 reads SQIVND (reference sequence). CDR3 length: 14 residues. The CDR3 coding sequence is TGTGCCAGTAGTATCAGGGGACAGAACACTGAAGCTTTCTTT. It codes for CASSIRGQNTEAFF.

This clone has just a few counts. The chain has TRBV7-2 and TRBJ2-5; a possible D gene is TRBD1 (5 bases). The CDR3 covers 14 residues. The germline gives CDR1 SGHTA, CDR2 FQGNSA. Trimming pared 1 base from V and 3 bases from J, leaving 9 bases between. The CDR3 is CASSLDLTEETQYF. For the CDR3, the DNA is TGTGCCAGCAGCTTAGATTTGACAGAAGAGACCCAGTACTTC.

V usage is TRBV19 and J usage is TRBJ2-7; perhaps TRBD2 as D (5 bases). The CDR3 consists of 12 residues. Germline loops: CDR1 LNHDA, CDR2 SQIVND (reference sequence). Trimming stripped 7 bases from V and 3 bases from J, with 10 bases between. This CDR3 is CASTSGSYEQYF. CDR3 in DNA: TGTGCCAGTACCTCGGGGAGCTACGAGCAGTACTTC.